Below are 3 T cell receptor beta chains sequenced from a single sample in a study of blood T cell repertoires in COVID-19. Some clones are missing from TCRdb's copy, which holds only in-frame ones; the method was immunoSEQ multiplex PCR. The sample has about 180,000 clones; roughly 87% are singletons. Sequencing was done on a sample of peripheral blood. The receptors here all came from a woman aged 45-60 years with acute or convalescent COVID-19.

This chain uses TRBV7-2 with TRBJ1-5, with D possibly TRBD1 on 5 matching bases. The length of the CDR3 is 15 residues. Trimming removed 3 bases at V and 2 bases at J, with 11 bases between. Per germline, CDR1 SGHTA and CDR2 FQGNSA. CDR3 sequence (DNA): TGTGCCAGCAGCTTTGGGAGGGGAGGCAATCAGCCCCAGCATTTT. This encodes CASSFGRGGNQPQHF.

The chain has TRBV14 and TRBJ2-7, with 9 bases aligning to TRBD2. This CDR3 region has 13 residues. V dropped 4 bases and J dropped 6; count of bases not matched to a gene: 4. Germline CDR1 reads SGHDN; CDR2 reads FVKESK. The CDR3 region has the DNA TGTGCCAGCAGCCTCGCGACTAGCGGCGAGCAGTACTTC. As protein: CASSLATSGEQYF.

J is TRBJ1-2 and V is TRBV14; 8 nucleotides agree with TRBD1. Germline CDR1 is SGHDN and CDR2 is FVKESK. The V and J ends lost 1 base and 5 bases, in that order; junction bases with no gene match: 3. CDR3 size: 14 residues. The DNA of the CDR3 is TGTGCCAGCAGCCAAGGGACAGGGTCTTATGGCTACACCTTC. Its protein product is CASSQGTGSYGYTF. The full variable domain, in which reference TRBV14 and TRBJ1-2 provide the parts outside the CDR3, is EAGVTQFPSHSVIEKGQTVTLRCDPISGHDNLYWYRRVMGKEIKFLLHFVKESKQDESGMPNNRFLAERTGGTYSTLKVQPAELEDSGVYFCASSQGTGSYGYTFGSGTRLTVV.